Listed here are 19 T cell receptor beta chains from one sample, sequenced in a study of blood T cells in healthy people across ages. Sample-barcoded 5' priming and a J-beta primer mix drove a second PCR of about 7 to 11 cycles. TCRdb redid the calling of the 5' RACE reads with MiXCR, one entry per CDR3 protein. The repertoire holds about 900,000 distinct CDR3 sequences, with approximately 49% as singletons. The source material was blood. The origin of the receptors is a man aged 25 to 45 in good health.

The chain employs TRBV27 and TRBJ2-7; D ambiguous. The length of the CDR3 is 15 residues. The V gene lost 7 bases and the J gene lost 2 bases, with 18 bases spanning the gap. Per the germline V gene, CDR1 is MNHEY and CDR2 is SMNVEV (reference sequence). The CDR3 sequence: CASTSFVGRPYEQYF. CDR3 nucleotide sequence: TGTGCCAGCACTTCCTTCGTGGGTCGGCCCTACGAGCAGTACTTC.

The chain couples TRBV9 to TRBJ1-5; possible D gene TRBD1, 5 bases. The length of the CDR3 is 16 residues. Germline V lookup: CDR1 SGDLS, CDR2 YYNGEE. The ends were cut back, 3 bases at V and 5 bases at J, with 18 bases in the middle. The CDR3 DNA reads as TGTGCCAGCAGCGCGGGGGTTGACGGAACGGATCAGCCCCAGCATTTT. Translated: CASSAGVDGTDQPQHF.

This clonotype came up a few times. V gene TRBV25-1 combines with J gene TRBJ1-2; D is unresolved. V lost 5 bases to trimming and J lost 5 bases, with 15 bases between them. The CDR3 extends over 14 amino acids. Germline CDR1 reads MGHDK; CDR2 reads SYGVNS. Here the CDR3 reads CASSNSREGYGYTF. CDR3 sequence (DNA): TGTGCCAGCAGTAATAGTAGGGAAGGTTATGGCTACACCTTC.

This clonotype has only one observation. The J gene is TRBJ2-7, the V gene TRBV11-2, with D perhaps being TRBD1 or TRBD2 (6 bases each). The better agreement between TRBJ2-5 and the DNA end casts doubt on the J call. The germline gives CDR1 SGHAT, CDR2 FQNNGV. The CDR3 consists of 16 residues. The CDR3 DNA follows: TGTGCCAGCAGCGACCCCCGGGAGAGGGGGTTAGAGACCCAGTACTTC. Its translation is CASSDPRERGLETQYF.

V usage is TRBV7-2 and J usage is TRBJ2-2; 9 nucleotides agree with TRBD2. Looked up from germline, CDR1 is SGHTA and CDR2 is FQGNSA. The CDR3 has 19 amino acids. Trimming cost V 2 bases and J 4 bases; bases outside gene matches: 14. CDR3 bases: TGTGCCAGCAGCTTACGGGCAGAAGCGGGGGGCCGAAGCACCGGGGAGCTGTTTTTT. Its translation: CASSLRAEAGGRSTGELFF.

The chain couples TRBV4-3 to TRBJ2-1; 8 bases agree with TRBD1. Germline CDR1 LGHNA, CDR2 YSLEER. V was clipped by 0 bases and J by 2 bases; unmatched bases: 3. The CDR3 covers 16 residues. The CDR3: CASSQDTGGPYNEQFF. In DNA, the CDR3 is TGCGCCAGCAGCCAAGATACAGGGGGACCCTACAATGAGCAGTTCTTC.

The rearrangement uses TRBV7-8 and TRBJ1-2; D call uncertain. Germline CDR1 is SGHVS and CDR2 is FQNEAQ. The germline V and J ends were trimmed by 1 base and 4 bases, with 13 bases remaining between them. The CDR3 is 15 amino acids. The CDR3 DNA reads as TGTGCCAGCAGCTTAGGGGAAGGAGGATTCTATGGCTACACCTTC. Protein product: CASSLGEGGFYGYTF.

With regard to this clonotype: A read error is possible here, since a much larger clone lies one base away. The rearrangement links TRBV27 to TRBJ1-2; no clear D gene. The CDR3 loop spans 13 amino acids. V shed 7 bases and J shed 0 bases, with 9 bases lying between them. In germline, CDR1 is MNHEY, CDR2 SMNVEV (reference sequence). Here the CDR3 DNA reads TGTGCCAGCATTACTACAGCTAACTATGGCTACACCTTC. Translation: CASITTANYGYTF.

The CDR3 loop is CASSPEGRVVDTQYF. Written as DNA, the CDR3 is TGTGCCAGCAGCCCGGAGGGCAGGGTGGTGGATACGCAGTATTTT. This chain links TRBV7-2 with TRBJ2-3, with a weak D call TRBD2 (6 bases). The CDR3 runs to 15 residues. The germline V and J ends were trimmed by 5 bases and 6 bases, with 18 bases remaining between them. CDR1 and CDR2 (germline): SGHTA, FQGNSA.

CDR3 residues: CASSYPHTSGTSYEQYF. In nucleotides, the CDR3 is TGTGCCAGCAGTTACCCGCATACTAGCGGAACTTCCTACGAGCAGTACTTC. The chain recombines TRBV6-2 or TRBV6-3 with TRBJ2-7, with 8 bases aligning to TRBD2. V lost 2 bases to trimming and J lost 1 base; unmatched junction nucleotides: 10. The CDR3 is made up of 17 amino acids. Germline assignment: CDR1 MNHEY and CDR2 SVGEGT.

This clonotype showed up just a few times. The V and J genes are TRBV7-9 and TRBJ1-1; D is undetermined. The CDR3 extends over 13 amino acids. The germline gives CDR1 SEHNR, CDR2 FQNEAQ (reference sequence). Trimming cost V 6 bases and J 3 bases, with 11 bases left between them. Here the CDR3 reads CASSGPMDTEAFF. CDR3 in DNA: TGTGCCAGCAGTGGCCCAATGGACACTGAAGCTTTCTTT.

This clonotype was recorded a few times. V and J are TRBV2 and TRBJ2-7; a weak D match, TRBD1 (6 bases). Germline-derived CDR1 and CDR2 are SNHLY and FYNNEI. The length of the CDR3 is 12 residues. Trimming took 8 bases from V and 4 from J, leaving 12 bases between them. CDR3 protein: CASDEDRYEQYF. The CDR3 nucleotides are TGTGCCAGCGACGAGGACAGATACGAGCAGTACTTC.

Only a few counts were recorded for this clonotype. This chain uses TRBV6-2 or TRBV6-3 with TRBJ2-2; D is uncertain. There are 11 residues in the CDR3. V shed 8 bases and J shed 4 bases, with 5 bases lying between them. The germline V gene encodes CDR1 MNHEY and CDR2 SVGEGT. Written as DNA, the CDR3 is TGTGCCAGCGGCCGCACCGGGGAGCTGTTTTTT. It specifies CASGRTGELFF.

This chain uses TRBV12-3 or TRBV12-4 with TRBJ1-1; D not certain. This CDR3 has 14 amino acids. V was cut by 6 bases and J by 3 bases, with 14 bases left in between. This CDR3 reads CASRAGTLYTEAFF. In DNA form, the CDR3 reads TGTGCCAGCAGAGCTGGAACTCTCTACACTGAAGCTTTCTTT.

This clonotype showed up just a few times. CDR3: CASSTQGRPTYGYTF. The CDR3 bases are TGTGCCAGCAGTACTCAGGGGCGCCCTACCTATGGCTACACCTTC. The chain uses TRBV2 and TRBJ1-2, with D tentatively TRBD1 (6 bases). V lost 5 bases to trimming and J lost 4 bases, with 17 bases between them. The germline gives CDR1 SNHLY, CDR2 FYNNEI. This CDR3 comprises 15 residues.

The gene calls are TRBV18 and TRBJ2-3; no clear D gene. The CDR3 length is 15 residues. Trimming removed 3 bases from V and 0 bases from J, with 10 bases in between. Germline V lookup: CDR1 KGHSH, CDR2 LQKENI. Here the CDR3 reads CASSPVPGSTDTQYF. The CDR3, as DNA: TGTGCCAGCTCACCCGTCCCGGGTAGCACAGATACGCAGTATTTT.

The V and J genes are TRBV10-3 and TRBJ2-3, with D unresolved. Trimming removed 3 bases at V and 2 bases at J, with 9 bases between. CDR1 and CDR2 (germline): ENHRY, SYGVKD. The length of the CDR3 is 14 residues. CDR3 in amino acids: CAISDRITTDTQYF. The CDR3 DNA reads as TGTGCCATCAGTGACAGAATTACCACAGATACGCAGTATTTT.

This clonotype has just one count. J is TRBJ2-3 and V is TRBV7-2; perhaps TRBD2 as D (6 bases). Trimming removed 2 bases from V and 2 bases from J, with 11 bases in between. The CDR3 is 15 amino acids. Germline assignment: CDR1 SGHTA and CDR2 FQGNSA. CDR3 residues: CASSLRLANTDTQYF. The CDR3 DNA follows: TGTGCCAGCAGCTTAAGGCTAGCGAACACAGATACGCAGTATTTT.

This clonotype has a handful of counts. The chain is built from TRBV12-5 and TRBJ2-6; D is perhaps TRBD1 (6 bases). V shed 4 bases and J shed 2 bases, with 9 bases lying between them. This CDR3 spans 15 amino acids. The germline gives CDR1 LGHNT, CDR2 FRNRAP. CDR3 bases: TGTGCTAGTGGTTCCTCAGGGGCTGGGGCCAACGTCCTGACTTTC. Encoded protein: CASGSSGAGANVLTF.